A selection of T cell receptor beta chains follows, all from one sample in a study of cytomegalovirus exposure and HLA in healthy donors. Measured with immunoSEQ multiplex PCR; TCRdb has only the in-frame clones, and not every one. The ten most abundant clones cover under 2% of a sample with 100,000 to 150,000 clones. The sample consisted of PBMCs. These receptors originate from a woman between 40 and 50 years old in good health and CMV-seropositive. Each CDR3 is given with its conserved first and last residue. The order of the fields is CDR3 length, D gene, J gene, V gene, CDR3 protein, CDR3 DNA. D genes are given only for firm matches.

CDR3 length: 15
D gene: TRBD1
J gene: TRBJ2-3
V gene: TRBV5-6
CDR3 protein: CASVRQGGNTDTQYF
CDR3 DNA: TGTGCCAGCGTAAGACAGGGGGGAAACACAGATACGCAGTATTTT

CDR3 length: 18
D gene: TRBD1
J gene: TRBJ2-7
V gene: TRBV11-2
CDR3 protein: CASSLLSRDRGSSYEQYF
CDR3 DNA: TGTGCCAGCAGCTTACTAAGCCGGGACAGGGGCAGCTCCTACGAGCAGTACTTC

CDR3 length: 17
D gene: -
J gene: TRBJ1-5
V gene: TRBV5-6
CDR3 protein: CASSDSLGLYSNQPQHF
CDR3 DNA: TGTGCCAGCAGCGATTCCCTGGGACTTTATAGCAATCAGCCCCAGCATTTT

CDR3 length: 16
D gene: -
J gene: TRBJ1-1
V gene: TRBV18
CDR3 protein: CASSPSGAGLNTEAFF
CDR3 DNA: TGTGCCAGCTCACCAAGCGGGGCAGGGTTGAACACTGAAGCTTTCTTT

CDR3 length: 17
D gene: TRBD1
J gene: TRBJ2-5
V gene: TRBV28
CDR3 protein: CASSFLSGTGYQETQYF
CDR3 DNA: TGTGCCAGCAGTTTCCTATCCGGGACAGGGTACCAAGAGACCCAGTACTTC

CDR3 length: 13
D gene: -
J gene: TRBJ2-7
V gene: TRBV7-2
CDR3 protein: CASSSPAPGEQYF
CDR3 DNA: TGTGCCAGCAGCTCCCCCGCCCCGGGCGAGCAGTACTTC

CDR3 length: 17
D gene: TRBD2
J gene: TRBJ2-7
V gene: TRBV9
CDR3 protein: CASSGQGTSGTSYEQYF
CDR3 DNA: TGTGCCAGCAGCGGACAGGGGACTAGCGGGACTTCCTACGAGCAGTACTTC

CDR3 length: 15
D gene: TRBD1
J gene: TRBJ2-2
V gene: TRBV29-1
CDR3 protein: CSATAPGQGDWELFF
CDR3 DNA: TGCAGCGCAACAGCACCGGGACAGGGCGATTGGGAGCTGTTTTTT

CDR3 length: 15
D gene: TRBD1
J gene: TRBJ1-5
V gene: TRBV5-6
CDR3 protein: CASSLRDRDDQPQHF
CDR3 DNA: TGTGCCAGCAGCTTACGGGACAGGGATGATCAGCCCCAGCATTTT

CDR3 length: 14
D gene: TRBD2
J gene: TRBJ2-3
V gene: TRBV10-3
CDR3 protein: CAIRAGSGADTQYF
CDR3 DNA: TGTGCCATCAGAGCGGGGTCTGGGGCAGATACGCAGTATTTT

CDR3 length: 16
D gene: TRBD2
J gene: TRBJ2-1
V gene: TRBV25-1
CDR3 protein: CASSGGAGGPWDEQFF
CDR3 DNA: TGTGCCAGCAGTGGAGGGGCGGGAGGACCCTGGGATGAGCAGTTCTTC

CDR3 length: 13
D gene: -
J gene: TRBJ1-1
V gene: TRBV5-7
CDR3 protein: CASSSGGDTEAFF
CDR3 DNA: TGTGCCAGCAGCAGCGGGGGGGATACTGAAGCTTTCTTT